This T cell receptor (beta chain) was captured by sequencing in a study of T cells in tuberculosis. This table comes from immunoSEQ multiplex PCR, and its TCRdb copy is limited to in-frame clones, with some not included. The sample contains 80,000 to 100,000 clones, approximately 90% of which appear only once. After thawing and overnight rest, PBMC were stained with GMM-loaded CD1B tetramer, viability dye and anti-CD3 for sorting. CD1B tetramers were loaded with Rhodococcus equi-derived C32 glucose monomycolate. PBMC for tetramer sorting were first depleted of CD14-expressing monocytes. Sample: CD1b-GMM tetramer-negative cells sorted from PBMCs. This receptor was taken from an adult woman with latent tuberculosis.

The CDR3 DNA sequence: TGTGCTTCCGGGGCCTACAATGAGCAGTTCTTC. The encoded protein is CASGAYNEQFF. V is TRBV19 and J is TRBJ2-1; a possible D gene is TRBD2 (5 bases). CDR3 length: 11 amino acids. The germline V gene encodes CDR1 LNHDA and CDR2 SQIVND (reference sequence).